This TCR beta chain was retrieved from a study of OX40 agonist ivuxolimab in advanced cancers. Turning to the study itself: A male proportion of approximately 80% was recorded, with mean age roughly 62 years and range roughly 23 to 85. Overall study findings and caveats: Blood T cells, both CD4+ and CD8+, expanded clonally by week 6 at 0.1 to 3.0 mg/kg.

Generated by immunoSEQ multiplex PCR, the TCRdb table keeps only in-frame clones and is missing some. The sample carries 25,000 to 30,000 clones, less than 90% recorded once. The CDR3 length is 21 residues. The junction had 26 bases not matched to a gene; V was cut back by 4 bases and J by 6 bases. Germline lookup yields CDR1 MNHEY and CDR2 SMNVEV (reference sequence). Details on this clone: Its antigen is still unknown.

The chain is built from TRBV27 and TRBJ2-3, with 9 bases matching TRBD2. The specimen was CD4+ or CD8+ T cells sorted from blood, collected in a trial of the OX40 agonist ivuxolimab. This sequence originates from an adult with an advanced solid tumor such as melanoma, head and neck, liver or kidney cancer. The DNA for the CDR3 is TGTGCCAGCAGTTCCCTTGAGGGCTCGGGGCTAGCGGGACTACCCGGGGATACGCAGTATTTT. Translation gives CASSSLEGSGLAGLPGDTQYF.